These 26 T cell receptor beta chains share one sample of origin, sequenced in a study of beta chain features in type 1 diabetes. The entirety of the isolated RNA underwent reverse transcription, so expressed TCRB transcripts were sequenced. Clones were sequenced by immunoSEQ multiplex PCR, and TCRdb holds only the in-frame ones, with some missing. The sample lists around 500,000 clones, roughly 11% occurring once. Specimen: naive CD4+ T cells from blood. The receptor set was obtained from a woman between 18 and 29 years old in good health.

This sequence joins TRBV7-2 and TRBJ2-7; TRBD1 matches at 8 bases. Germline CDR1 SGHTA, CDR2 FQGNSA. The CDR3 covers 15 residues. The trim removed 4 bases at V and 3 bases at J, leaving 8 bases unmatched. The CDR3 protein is CASSSPGTGSYEQYV. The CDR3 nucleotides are TGTGCCAGCAGCTCCCCAGGGACAGGAAGCTACGAGCAGTACGTC.

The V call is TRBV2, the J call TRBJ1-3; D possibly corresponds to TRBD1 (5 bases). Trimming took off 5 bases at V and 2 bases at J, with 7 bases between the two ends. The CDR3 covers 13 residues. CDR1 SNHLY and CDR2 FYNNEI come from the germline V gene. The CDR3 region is CASSQGAGNTIYF. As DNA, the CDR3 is TGTGCCAGCAGTCAGGGCGCTGGAAACACCATATATTTT.

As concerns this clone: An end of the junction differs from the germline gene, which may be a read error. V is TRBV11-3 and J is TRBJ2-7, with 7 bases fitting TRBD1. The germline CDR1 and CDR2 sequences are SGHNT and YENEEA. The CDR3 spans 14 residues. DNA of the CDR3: TGTGCCAGCAGCCTAGACAGGGCCGACTACGAGCAGTACTTC. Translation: CASSLDRADYEQYF.

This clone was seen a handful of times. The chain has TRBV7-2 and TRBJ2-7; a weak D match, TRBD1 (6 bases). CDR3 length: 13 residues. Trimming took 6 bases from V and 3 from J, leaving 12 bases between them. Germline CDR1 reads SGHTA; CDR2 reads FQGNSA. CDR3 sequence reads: CASREDRYYEQYF. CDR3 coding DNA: TGTGCCAGCAGGGAAGACAGGTACTACGAGCAGTACTTC.

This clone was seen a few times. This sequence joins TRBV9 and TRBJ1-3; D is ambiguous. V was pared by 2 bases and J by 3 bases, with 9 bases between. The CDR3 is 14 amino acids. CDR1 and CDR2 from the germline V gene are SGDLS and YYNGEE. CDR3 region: CASSVQPHGNTIYF. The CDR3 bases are TGTGCCAGCAGCGTCCAGCCGCATGGAAACACCATATATTTT.

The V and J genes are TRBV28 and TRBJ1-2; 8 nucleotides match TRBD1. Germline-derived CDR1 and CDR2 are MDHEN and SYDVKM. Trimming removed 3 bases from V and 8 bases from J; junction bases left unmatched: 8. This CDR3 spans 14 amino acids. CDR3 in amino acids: CASSLAGGARGYTF. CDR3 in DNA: TGTGCCAGCAGTTTGGCAGGGGGCGCCCGCGGCTACACCTTC.

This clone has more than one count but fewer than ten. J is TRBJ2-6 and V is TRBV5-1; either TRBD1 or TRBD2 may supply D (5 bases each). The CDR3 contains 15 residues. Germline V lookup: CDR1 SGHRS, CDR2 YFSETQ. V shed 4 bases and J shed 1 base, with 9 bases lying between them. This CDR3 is CASSVRGSGANVLTF. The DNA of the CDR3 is TGCGCCAGCAGCGTGAGGGGTTCTGGGGCCAACGTCCTGACTTTC.

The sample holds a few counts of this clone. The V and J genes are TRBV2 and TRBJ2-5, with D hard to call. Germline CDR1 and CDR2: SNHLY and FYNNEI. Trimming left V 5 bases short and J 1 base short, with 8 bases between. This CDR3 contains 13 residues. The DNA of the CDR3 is TGTGCCAGCAGTCGACACATCCAAGAGACCCAGTACTTC. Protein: CASSRHIQETQYF. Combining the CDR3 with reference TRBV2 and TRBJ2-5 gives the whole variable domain EPEVTQTPSHQVTQMGQEVILRCVPISNHLYFYWYRQILGQKVEFLVSFYNNEISEKSEIFDDQFSVERPDGSNFTLKIRSTKLEDSAMYFCASSRHIQETQYFGPGTRLLVL.

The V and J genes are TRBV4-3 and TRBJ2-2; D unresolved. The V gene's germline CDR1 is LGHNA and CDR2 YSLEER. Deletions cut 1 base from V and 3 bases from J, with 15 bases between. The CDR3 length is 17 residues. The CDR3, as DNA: TGCGCCAGCAGCCAAGTACGAGGCGGAAGGGACACCGGGGAGCTGTTTTTT. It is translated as CASSQVRGGRDTGELFF.

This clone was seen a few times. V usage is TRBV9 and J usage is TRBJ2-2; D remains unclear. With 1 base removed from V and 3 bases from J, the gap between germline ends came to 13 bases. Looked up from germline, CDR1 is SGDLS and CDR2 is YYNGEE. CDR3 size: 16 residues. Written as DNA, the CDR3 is TGTGCCAGCAGCGTATCTCCCCGGGCTGACACCGGGGAGCTGTTTTTT. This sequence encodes CASSVSPRADTGELFF.

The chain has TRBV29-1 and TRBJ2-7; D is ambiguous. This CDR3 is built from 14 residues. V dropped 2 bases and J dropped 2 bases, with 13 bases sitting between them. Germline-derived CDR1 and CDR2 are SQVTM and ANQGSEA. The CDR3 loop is CSVENAGPPYEQYF. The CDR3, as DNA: TGCAGCGTTGAAAATGCAGGACCACCCTACGAGCAGTACTTC.

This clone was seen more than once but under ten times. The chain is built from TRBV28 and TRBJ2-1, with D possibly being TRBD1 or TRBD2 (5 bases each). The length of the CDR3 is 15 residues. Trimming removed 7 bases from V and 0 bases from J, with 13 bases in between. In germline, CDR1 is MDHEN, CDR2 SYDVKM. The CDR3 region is CASNGARGSYNEQFF. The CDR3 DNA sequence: TGTGCCAGCAACGGGGCGAGAGGCTCCTACAATGAGCAGTTCTTC.

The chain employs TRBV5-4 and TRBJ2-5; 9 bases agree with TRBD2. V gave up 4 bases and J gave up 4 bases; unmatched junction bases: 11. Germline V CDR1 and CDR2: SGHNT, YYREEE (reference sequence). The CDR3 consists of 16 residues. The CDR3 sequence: CASSLGTAGGRETQYF. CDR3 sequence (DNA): TGTGCCAGCAGCCTCGGGACTGCGGGGGGGAGAGAGACCCAGTACTTC.

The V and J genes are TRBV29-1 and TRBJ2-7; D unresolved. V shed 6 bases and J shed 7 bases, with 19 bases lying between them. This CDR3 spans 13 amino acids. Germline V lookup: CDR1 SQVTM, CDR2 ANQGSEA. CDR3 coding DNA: TGCAGCGTGGCGGAACCGGGTGTGGGGGAGCAGTACGTC. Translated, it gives CSVAEPGVGEQYV.

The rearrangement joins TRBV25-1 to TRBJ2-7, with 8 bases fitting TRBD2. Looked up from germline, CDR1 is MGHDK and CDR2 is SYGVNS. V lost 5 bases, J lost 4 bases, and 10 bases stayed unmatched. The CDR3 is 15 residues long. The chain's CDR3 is CASSQLAGSSYEQYF. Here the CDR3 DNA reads TGTGCCAGCAGTCAGTTAGCGGGGAGTAGTTACGAGCAGTACTTC.

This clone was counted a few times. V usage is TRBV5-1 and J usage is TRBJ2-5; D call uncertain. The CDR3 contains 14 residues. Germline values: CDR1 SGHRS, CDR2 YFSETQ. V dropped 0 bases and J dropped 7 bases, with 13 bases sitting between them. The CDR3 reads CASSLEVRVRTQYF. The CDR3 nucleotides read TGCGCCAGCAGCTTGGAAGTTAGGGTCCGGACCCAGTACTTC.

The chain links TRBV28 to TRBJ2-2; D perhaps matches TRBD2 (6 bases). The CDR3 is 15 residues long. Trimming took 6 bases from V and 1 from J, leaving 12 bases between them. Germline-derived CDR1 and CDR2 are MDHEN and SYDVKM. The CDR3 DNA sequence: TGTGCCAGCAGGCTTAGCGGATTGAACACCGGGGAGCTGTTTTTT. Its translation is CASRLSGLNTGELFF.

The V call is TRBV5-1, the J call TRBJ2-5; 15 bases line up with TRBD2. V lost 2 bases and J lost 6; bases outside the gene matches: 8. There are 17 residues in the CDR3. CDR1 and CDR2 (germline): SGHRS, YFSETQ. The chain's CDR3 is CASSLPGLAGGPKTQYF. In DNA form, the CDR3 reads TGCGCCAGCAGCTTACCAGGACTAGCGGGGGGGCCAAAGACCCAGTACTTC.

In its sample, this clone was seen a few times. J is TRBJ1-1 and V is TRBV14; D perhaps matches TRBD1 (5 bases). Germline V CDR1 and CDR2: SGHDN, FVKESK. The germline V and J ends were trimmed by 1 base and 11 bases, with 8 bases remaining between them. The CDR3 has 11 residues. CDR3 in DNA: TGTGCCAGCAGCCAAGCAGGGACGGCTTTCTTT. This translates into CASSQAGTAFF.

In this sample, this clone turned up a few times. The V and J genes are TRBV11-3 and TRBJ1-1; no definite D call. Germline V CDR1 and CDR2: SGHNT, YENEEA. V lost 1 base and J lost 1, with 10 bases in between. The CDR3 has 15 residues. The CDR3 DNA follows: TGTGCCAGCAGCTTAGGATATACAAGGAACACTGAAGCTTTCTTT. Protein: CASSLGYTRNTEAFF. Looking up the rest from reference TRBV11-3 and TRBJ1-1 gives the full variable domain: EAGVVQSPRYKIIEKKQPVAFWCNPISGHNTLYWYLQNLGQGPELLIRYENEEAVDDSQLPKDRFSAERLKGVDSTLKIQPAELGDSAVYLCASSLGYTRNTEAFFGQGTRLTVV.

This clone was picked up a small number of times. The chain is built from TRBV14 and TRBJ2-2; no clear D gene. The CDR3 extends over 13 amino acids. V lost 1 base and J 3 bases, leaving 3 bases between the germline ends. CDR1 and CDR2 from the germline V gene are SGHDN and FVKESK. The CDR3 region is CASSQGYTGELFF. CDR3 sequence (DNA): TGTGCCAGCAGCCAAGGGTACACCGGGGAGCTGTTTTTT.

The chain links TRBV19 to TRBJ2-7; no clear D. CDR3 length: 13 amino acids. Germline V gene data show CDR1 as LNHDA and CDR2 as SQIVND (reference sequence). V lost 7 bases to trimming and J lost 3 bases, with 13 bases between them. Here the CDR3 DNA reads TGTGCCAGTACTTATTCCGCTAGCTACGAGCAGTACTTC. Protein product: CASTYSASYEQYF.

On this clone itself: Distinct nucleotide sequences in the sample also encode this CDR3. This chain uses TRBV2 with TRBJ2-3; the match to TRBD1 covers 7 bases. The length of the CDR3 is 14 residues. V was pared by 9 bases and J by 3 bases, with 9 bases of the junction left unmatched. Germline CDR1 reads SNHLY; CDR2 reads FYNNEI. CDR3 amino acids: CASSRDRSTDTQYF. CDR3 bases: TGTGCCAGTAGCCGGGACAGAAGTACAGATACGCAGTATTTT.

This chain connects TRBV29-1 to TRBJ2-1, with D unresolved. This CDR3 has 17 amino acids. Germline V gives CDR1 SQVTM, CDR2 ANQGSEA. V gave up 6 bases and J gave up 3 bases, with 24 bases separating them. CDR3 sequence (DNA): TGCAGCGTCCTTCCTTCCTCGTGGTCTGCGAGCTACAATGAGCAGTTCTTC. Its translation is CSVLPSSWSASYNEQFF.

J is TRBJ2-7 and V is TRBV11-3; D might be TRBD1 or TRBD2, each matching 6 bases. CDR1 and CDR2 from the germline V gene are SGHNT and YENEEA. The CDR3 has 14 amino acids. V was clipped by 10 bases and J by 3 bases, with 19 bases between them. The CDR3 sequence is CATCRGQGNYEQYF. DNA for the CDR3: TGTGCCACGTGCCGGGGGCAAGGTAACTACGAGCAGTACTTC. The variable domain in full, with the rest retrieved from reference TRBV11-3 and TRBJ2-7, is EAGVVQSPRYKIIEKKQPVAFWCNPISGHNTLYWYLQNLGQGPELLIRYENEEAVDDSQLPKDRFSAERLKGVDSTLKIQPAELGDSAVYLCATCRGQGNYEQYFGPGTRLTVT.

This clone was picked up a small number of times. The CDR3 here is CASSVSPGKETQYF. The CDR3 nucleotides read TGTGCCAGCAGCGTATCCCCTGGGAAAGAGACCCAGTACTTC. The chain employs TRBV9 and TRBJ2-5; D remains ambiguous. Germline V gene sequence: CDR1 SGDLS, CDR2 YYNGEE. The CDR3 has 14 amino acids. V gave up 1 base and J gave up 3 bases, with 10 bases separating them.